This TCR beta chain was sequenced for a study of CD8 T cells in ankylosing spondylitis. TCRdb processed the 5' RACE reads anew with MiXCR; each CDR3 protein has one entry. The table has fewer than 200,000 distinct CDR3 sequences, 8.5% to 10% seen once; the top ten hold approximately 16%. The sample holds many counts of this clonotype. The sequenced material came from blood, either unsorted or a sorted T cell fraction (not recorded which). The TCR was taken from a female donor with ankylosing spondylitis or in good health (not recorded which).

CDR3 protein: CASSITGGARDGYTF. CDR3 DNA sequence: TGTGCCAGCAGTATAACAGGGGGTGCAAGGGATGGCTACACCTTC. V is TRBV12-3 or TRBV12-4 and J is TRBJ1-2; 8 bases match TRBD1. J lost 6 bases, V lost 5 bases, and 11 bases had no gene match. The CDR3 contains 15 residues.